The entry below gives a single T cell receptor beta chain sequence along with its context. Trimming cost V 6 bases and J 0 bases; bases outside gene matches: 7. In germline, CDR1 is DFQATT, CDR2 SNEGSKA (reference sequence). This CDR3 is built from 14 residues. A sample-barcoded 5' primer and a J-beta primer mix were used in a second PCR of roughly 7 to 11 cycles. TCRdb redid the calling of the 5' RACE reads with MiXCR, one entry per CDR3 protein. The repertoire holds approximately 1.5 million distinct CDR3 sequences, with 34% as singletons. This record comes from a study of blood T cells in healthy people across ages.

The V call is TRBV20-1, the J call TRBJ2-7, with 8 bases identical to TRBD2. The clonotype comes from a woman between 25 and 40 years old in good health. The sample was blood. CDR3 sequence: CSADEAGVSYEQYF. The CDR3 coding sequence is TGCAGTGCCGACGAAGCGGGGGTCTCCTACGAGCAGTACTTC.